One sample yielded the 26 T cell receptor beta chains listed below, sequenced in a study of T cell repertoires in cytomegalovirus infection. MiXCR, applied by TCRdb to the reads, yields one record per CDR3 protein. Of 85,000 to 130,000 distinct CDR3 sequences in the sample, 20% to 30% were seen once. Sequences were obtained from CD8+ T cells from PBMCs. These receptors originate from a human donor in good health (CMV status not recorded). Some clones in this sample may be carry-over from other donors' samples.

This clonotype was recorded at least ten times. The V and J genes are TRBV11-2 and TRBJ2-7, with 7 bases aligning to TRBD1. CDR3 length: 15 residues. V gave up 5 bases and J gave up 0 bases; unmatched junction bases: 7. Germline V gene sequence: CDR1 SGHAT, CDR2 FQNNGV. CDR3 amino acids: CASSATGVASYEQYF. The CDR3, as DNA: TGTGCCAGCAGCGCAACAGGGGTTGCCTCCTACGAGCAGTACTTC.

The chain is built from TRBV2 and TRBJ1-5; 7 nucleotides agree with TRBD1. V trimming: 1 base; J trimming: 5 bases; junction bases outside the gene matches: 5. Germline CDR1 reads SNHLY; CDR2 reads FYNNEI. The CDR3 is 15 residues long. CDR3 in amino acids: CASSEGQGKDQPQHF. The DNA for the CDR3 is TGTGCCAGCAGTGAAGGACAGGGTAAGGATCAGCCCCAGCATTTT.

This clonotype was counted only a few times. This chain joins TRBV7-9 and TRBJ1-1; D not certain. V shed 5 bases and J shed 7 bases, with 11 bases lying between them. The V gene's germline CDR1 is SEHNR and CDR2 FQNEAQ (reference sequence). This CDR3 comprises 12 residues. CDR3 nucleotides: TGTGCCAGCAGCATACGGGCGAGTGAAGCTTTCTTT. It codes for CASSIRASEAFF.

This chain links TRBV20-1 with TRBJ1-5, with TRBD1 identical over 9 bases. The germline CDR1 and CDR2 sequences are DFQATT and SNEGSKA (reference sequence). V shed 6 bases and J 3 bases; nucleotides not matched to a gene: 6. This CDR3 spans 14 amino acids. The CDR3 DNA is TGCAGTGCACCGGACAGGGGCTACAATCAGCCCCAGCATTTT. Encoded protein: CSAPDRGYNQPQHF.

This clonotype was detected many times. The chain joins TRBV3-1 to TRBJ1-2, with D unclear. Trimming took 3 bases from V and 2 from J, leaving 7 bases between them. Germline V gene sequence: CDR1 LGHDT, CDR2 YNNKEL (reference sequence). This CDR3 has 13 residues. The CDR3 sequence is CASSHYTNYGYTF. CDR3 nucleotides: TGTGCCAGCAGCCACTACACCAACTATGGCTACACCTTC.

The rearrangement links TRBV6-5 to TRBJ1-4; D perhaps matches TRBD1 (6 bases). The CDR3 is 13 amino acids. Germline V gives CDR1 MNHEY, CDR2 SVGAGI. V lost 7 bases, J lost 7 bases, and 13 bases lay in between. CDR3 amino acids: CASTPRGGEKLFF. Here the CDR3 DNA reads TGTGCCAGCACCCCCAGGGGTGGTGAAAAACTGTTTTTT.

V gene TRBV15 combines with J gene TRBJ2-1; 7 bases line up with TRBD2. V lost 0 bases, J lost 6 bases, and 5 bases stayed unmatched. CDR3 length: 15 residues. Germline values: CDR1 LNHNV, CDR2 YYDKDF (reference sequence). The CDR3: CATSRELGGGNEQFF. CDR3 sequence (DNA): TGTGCCACCAGCAGAGAACTGGGCGGGGGCAATGAGCAGTTCTTC.

In this sample, this clonotype turned up a few times. The chain's CDR3 is CASSFLTGQGEDEKLFF. The DNA for the CDR3 is TGTGCCAGCAGCTTCCTTACGGGACAGGGCGAGGATGAAAAACTGTTTTTT. This chain links TRBV7-3 with TRBJ1-4; 9 bases align to TRBD1. Germline V gene lookup returns CDR1 SGHTA and CDR2 FQGTGA. The CDR3 runs 17 residues. The ends lost 3 bases at V and 6 bases at J; junction bases unmatched: 11.

This clonotype came up a few times. This chain joins TRBV7-7 and TRBJ2-7, with TRBD1 matching over 7 bases. Germline CDR1 is SSHAT and CDR2 is FNYEAQ (reference sequence). The CDR3 totals 13 residues. The ends lost 5 bases at V and 2 bases at J; junction bases unmatched: 3. The CDR3 loop is CASSLGTAYEQYF. CDR3 nucleotides: TGTGCCAGCAGCCTTGGGACAGCCTACGAGCAGTACTTC.

This clonotype has ten or more counts. V is TRBV7-2 and J is TRBJ2-2, with D perhaps TRBD1 or TRBD2 (5 bases each). Between the trimmed V and J ends, which lost 0 bases and 7 bases, there was a span of 12 bases. This CDR3 comprises 15 residues. Germline V gives CDR1 SGHTA, CDR2 FQGNSA. The chain's CDR3 is CASSLAPGLGGELFF. The CDR3 nucleotides are TGTGCCAGCAGCTTAGCCCCGGGGCTGGGCGGGGAGCTGTTTTTT.

In the case of this clonotype: The junction departs from the called germline gene at one end, perhaps through a read error. The CDR3: CVSSLGADNEQFF. CDR3 coding DNA: TGTGTCAGTAGCCTGGGAGCTGACAATGAGCAGTTCTTC. The chain carries TRBV19 and TRBJ2-1; tentatively, D is TRBD2 (5 bases). The germline gives CDR1 LNHDA, CDR2 SQIVND (reference sequence). This CDR3 has 13 amino acids.

This clonotype was counted many times. The rearrangement joins TRBV28 to TRBJ2-2; TRBD1 matches 7 bases. The CDR3 is 19 amino acids. Germline V CDR1 and CDR2: MDHEN, SYDVKM. V shed 6 bases, J shed 4 bases, and the junction held 20 bases outside the gene matches. This chain's CDR3 is CASSTIRGGTAPITGELFF. CDR3 in DNA: TGTGCCAGCAGCACTATCAGAGGGGGCACAGCTCCCATCACCGGGGAGCTGTTTTTT.

Only a few counts were recorded for this clonotype. V and J are TRBV6-5 and TRBJ1-1; no clear D gene. V was trimmed by 0 bases and J by 8 bases, leaving 10 bases between them. The V gene's germline CDR1 is MNHEY and CDR2 SVGAGI. The CDR3 spans 13 residues. The CDR3 DNA reads TGTGCCAGCAGTTACTCGTGGACGGTAGAAGCTTTCTTT. It is translated as CASSYSWTVEAFF.

In this sample, this clonotype turned up many times. The chain couples TRBV7-2 to TRBJ1-4; TRBD1 agrees at 7 bases. The CDR3 has 15 residues. Looked up from germline, CDR1 is SGHTA and CDR2 is FQGNSA. V shed 5 bases, J shed 5 bases, and the junction held 8 bases outside the gene matches. The CDR3 region is CASSAMGRGNEKLFF. The CDR3 bases are TGTGCCAGCAGCGCAATGGGCAGGGGGAATGAAAAACTGTTTTTT.

This CDR3 reads CASSPPGQGVQETQYF. The DNA of the CDR3 is TGTGCCAGCAGCCCCCCGGGACAGGGGGTCCAAGAGACCCAGTACTTC. The V and J genes are TRBV7-9 and TRBJ2-5, with TRBD1 matching over 11 bases. From germline, CDR1 is SEHNR and CDR2 FQNEAQ (reference sequence). The CDR3 is 16 residues long. The V gene end was trimmed by 5 bases and the J gene end by 1 base; junction bases not matched to a gene: 6. Supplemented by reference TRBV7-9 and TRBJ2-5, the full variable domain reads DTGVSQNPRHKITKRGQNVTFRCDPISEHNRLYWYRQTLGQGPEFLTYFQNEAQLEKSRLLSDRFSAERPKGSFSTLEIQRTEQGDSAMYLCASSPPGQGVQETQYFGPGTRLLVL.

This clonotype was seen at least ten times. The chain combines TRBV29-1 with TRBJ2-7; 7 nucleotides match TRBD1. CDR3 size: 14 residues. CDR1 is SQVTM, CDR2 ANQGSEA, per germline. V was pared by 6 bases and J by 3 bases, with 11 bases of the junction left unmatched. The CDR3 region is CSVRFGTAFYEQYF. In DNA form, the CDR3 reads TGCAGCGTAAGGTTCGGGACAGCTTTCTACGAGCAGTACTTC.

The sample holds a few counts of this clonotype. The J gene is TRBJ2-5, the V gene TRBV11-3; D gene uncertain. CDR1 SGHNT and CDR2 YENEEA come from the germline V gene. The CDR3 length is 13 residues. Trimming stripped 3 bases from V and 3 bases from J, with 8 bases between. The CDR3 DNA reads as TGTGCCAGCAGCTTGGCCTTGGAAGAGACCCAGTACTTC. Protein: CASSLALEETQYF.

The V gene is TRBV7-9, the J gene TRBJ2-1; the D is unclear. Trimming cost V 7 bases and J 9 bases, with 7 bases left between them. From germline, CDR1 is SEHNR and CDR2 FQNEAQ (reference sequence). There are 10 residues in the CDR3. CDR3 region: CASNVIEQFF. CDR3 nucleotide sequence: TGTGCCAGCAATGTAATTGAGCAGTTCTTC.

V usage is TRBV9 and J usage is TRBJ1-1, with 9 bases aligning to TRBD1. V lost 4 bases and J lost 3; bases outside the gene matches: 10. This CDR3 contains 16 residues. The germline CDR1 and CDR2 sequences are SGDLS and YYNGEE. The CDR3 is CASSTSSGQGYTEAFF. The CDR3 DNA reads as TGTGCCAGCAGCACTTCATCCGGACAGGGGTACACTGAAGCTTTCTTT.

The chain joins TRBV6-6 to TRBJ2-3; D possibly corresponds to TRBD1 (6 bases). CDR3 length equals 14 residues. Germline CDR1 and CDR2: MNHNY and SVGAGI (reference sequence). The ends were cut back, 7 bases at V and 6 bases at J, with 17 bases in the middle. Written as DNA, the CDR3 is TGTGCCAGCATGGCAGGGGCCCTTAGGGATACGCAGTATTTT. It translates to CASMAGALRDTQYF.

Many counts were recorded for this clonotype. The chain carries TRBV12-3 or TRBV12-4 and TRBJ2-7, with 8 bases aligning to TRBD1. The CDR3 consists of 13 residues. Trimming at V came to 4 bases and at J to 7 bases, leaving 6 bases not matched to a gene. The CDR3 bases are TGTGCCAGCAGTTCCGGAACAGGGGGAGAGCAGTACTTC. Its translation: CASSSGTGGEQYF.

This clonotype was seen a few times. The gene calls are TRBV7-9 and TRBJ2-5; TRBD1 is a possible D gene (6 bases). Trimming removed 1 base from V and 1 base from J, with 13 bases in between. This CDR3 has 16 amino acids. Germline V lookup: CDR1 SEHNR, CDR2 FQNEAQ (reference sequence). The CDR3 loop reads CASSLVQGLSQETQYF. The CDR3, as DNA: TGTGCCAGCAGCTTAGTGCAGGGGCTTTCCCAAGAGACCCAGTACTTC.

This rearrangement joins TRBV11-2 to TRBJ1-2, with no clear D. Per the germline V gene, CDR1 is SGHAT and CDR2 is FQNNGV. The V end was cut by 1 base, the J end by 5 bases, with 11 bases between. CDR3 size: 14 residues. The CDR3 loop reads CASSLGGNSYGYTF. The CDR3 DNA is TGTGCCAGCAGCTTAGGAGGGAACAGTTATGGCTACACCTTC.

The sample holds many counts of this clonotype. CDR3 protein: CASSFMRDSSYEQYF. CDR3 coding DNA: TGTGCCAGCAGCTTTATGAGAGATAGCTCCTACGAGCAGTACTTC. V is TRBV7-2 and J is TRBJ2-7, with D unresolved. The V and J ends lost 3 bases and 0 bases respectively, with 12 bases between them. This CDR3 spans 15 amino acids. The germline gives CDR1 SGHTA, CDR2 FQGNSA.

The chain recombines TRBV24-1 with TRBJ1-5; weak D call: TRBD1 (6 bases). Trimming stripped 3 bases from V and 4 bases from J, with 9 bases between. CDR1 and CDR2 from the germline V gene are KGHDR and SFDVKD. This CDR3 is built from 14 residues. CDR3 DNA sequence: TGTGCCACCAGTGATGGGACACCAAATCAGCCCCAGCATTTT. It specifies CATSDGTPNQPQHF.

The chain has TRBV12-3 or TRBV12-4 and TRBJ2-2; no firm D call. This CDR3 region has 12 residues. The germline V and J ends were trimmed by 6 bases and 6 bases, with 8 bases remaining between them. The CDR3: CASRPLAGELFF. The CDR3 DNA follows: TGTGCCAGCAGACCCTTGGCCGGGGAGCTGTTTTTT.